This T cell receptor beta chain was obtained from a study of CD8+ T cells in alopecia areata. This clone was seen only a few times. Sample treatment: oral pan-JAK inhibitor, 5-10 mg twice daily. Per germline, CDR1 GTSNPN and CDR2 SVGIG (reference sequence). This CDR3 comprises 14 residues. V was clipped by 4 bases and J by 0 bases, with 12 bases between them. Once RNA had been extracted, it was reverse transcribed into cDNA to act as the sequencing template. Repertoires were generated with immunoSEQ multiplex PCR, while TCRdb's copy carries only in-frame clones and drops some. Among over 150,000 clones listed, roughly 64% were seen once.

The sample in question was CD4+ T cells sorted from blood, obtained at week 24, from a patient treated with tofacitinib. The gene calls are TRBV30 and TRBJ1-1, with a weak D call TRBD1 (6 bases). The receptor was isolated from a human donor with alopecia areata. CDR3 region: CAWTTGQLNTEAFF. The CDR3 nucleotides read TGTGCCTGGACCACCGGACAGTTGAACACTGAAGCTTTCTTT.